This TCR beta chain stems from a study of blood T cell repertoires in COVID-19. Using immunoSEQ multiplex PCR, the repertoire was profiled, and TCRdb retains in-frame clones only, with some absent. This sample has 350,000 to 500,000 clones; about 90% occur once, and the top ten carry 0.7% to 0.85%. Trimming at V came to 4 bases and at J to 0 bases, leaving 13 bases not matched to a gene. CDR3 length: 18 amino acids. CDR1 and CDR2 (germline): SGHRS, YFSETQ. The V call is TRBV5-1, the J call TRBJ2-7, with 10 bases aligning to TRBD2. This TCR derives from a young man with COVID-19, enrolled during active disease. The source material was peripheral blood. The CDR3 protein is CASSPRSSGGPSSYEQYF. The CDR3 nucleotides read TGCGCCAGCAGCCCGAGGTCTAGCGGGGGTCCTAGCTCCTACGAGCAGTACTTC.